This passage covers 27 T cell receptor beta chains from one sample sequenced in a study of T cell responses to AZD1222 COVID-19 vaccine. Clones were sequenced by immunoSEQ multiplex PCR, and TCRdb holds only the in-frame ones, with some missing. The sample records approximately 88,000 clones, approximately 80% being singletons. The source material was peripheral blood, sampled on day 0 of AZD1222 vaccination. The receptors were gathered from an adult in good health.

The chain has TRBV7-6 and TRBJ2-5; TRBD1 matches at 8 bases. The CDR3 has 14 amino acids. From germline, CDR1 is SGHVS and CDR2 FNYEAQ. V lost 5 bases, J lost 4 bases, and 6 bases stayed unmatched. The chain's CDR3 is CASSTQTGGETQYF. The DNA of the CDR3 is TGTGCCAGCAGCACCCAAACAGGGGGAGAGACCCAGTACTTC.

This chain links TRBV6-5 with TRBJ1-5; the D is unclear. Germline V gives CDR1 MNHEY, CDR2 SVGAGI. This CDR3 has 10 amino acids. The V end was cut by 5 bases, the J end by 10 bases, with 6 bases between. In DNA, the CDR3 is TGTGCCAGCAGTCCCTATCCCCAGCATTTT. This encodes CASSPYPQHF.

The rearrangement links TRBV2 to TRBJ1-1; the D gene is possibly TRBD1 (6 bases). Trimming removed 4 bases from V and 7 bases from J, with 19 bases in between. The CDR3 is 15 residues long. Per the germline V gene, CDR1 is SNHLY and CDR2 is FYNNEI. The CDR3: CASSGRSGWGLEAFF. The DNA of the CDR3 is TGTGCCAGCAGTGGCCGGTCGGGGTGGGGGCTTGAAGCTTTCTTT. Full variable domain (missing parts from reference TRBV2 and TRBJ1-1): EPEVTQTPSHQVTQMGQEVILRCVPISNHLYFYWYRQILGQKVEFLVSFYNNEISEKSEIFDDQFSVERPDGSNFTLKIRSTKLEDSAMYFCASSGRSGWGLEAFFGQGTRLTVV.

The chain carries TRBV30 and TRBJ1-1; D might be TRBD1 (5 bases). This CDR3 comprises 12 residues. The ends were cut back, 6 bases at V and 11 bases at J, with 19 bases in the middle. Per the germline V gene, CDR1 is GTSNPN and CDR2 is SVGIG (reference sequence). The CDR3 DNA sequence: TGTGCCTGTCAGGGATACTCCAGTCGGGCTTTCTTT. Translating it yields CACQGYSSRAFF.

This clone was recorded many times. CDR3 region: CASSGEYEQYF. As DNA, the CDR3 is TGTGCCAGCAGTGGGGAATACGAGCAGTACTTC. The V and J genes are TRBV2 and TRBJ2-7; the D is unclear. This CDR3 is 11 amino acids long. Looked up from germline, CDR1 is SNHLY and CDR2 is FYNNEI. Trimming took 4 bases from V and 4 from J, leaving 5 bases between them.

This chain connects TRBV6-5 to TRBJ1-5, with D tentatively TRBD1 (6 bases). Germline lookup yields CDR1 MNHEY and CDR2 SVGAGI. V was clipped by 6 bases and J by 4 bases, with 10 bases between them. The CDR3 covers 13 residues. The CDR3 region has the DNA TGTGCCAGCAGAGAGACAGGAAATCAGCCCCAGCATTTT. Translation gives CASRETGNQPQHF.

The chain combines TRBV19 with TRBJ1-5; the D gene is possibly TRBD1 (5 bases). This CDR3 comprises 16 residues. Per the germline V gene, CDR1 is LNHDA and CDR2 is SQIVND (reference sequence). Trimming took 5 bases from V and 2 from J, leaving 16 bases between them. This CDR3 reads CASSVPTGRGNQPQHF. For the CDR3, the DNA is TGTGCCAGTAGTGTTCCTACAGGTAGAGGCAATCAGCCCCAGCATTTT.

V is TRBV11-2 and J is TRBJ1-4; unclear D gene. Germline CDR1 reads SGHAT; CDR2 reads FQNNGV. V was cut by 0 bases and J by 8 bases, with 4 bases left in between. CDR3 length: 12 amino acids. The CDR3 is CASSLEKEKLFF. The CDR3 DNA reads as TGTGCCAGCAGCTTAGAAAAGGAAAAACTGTTTTTT.

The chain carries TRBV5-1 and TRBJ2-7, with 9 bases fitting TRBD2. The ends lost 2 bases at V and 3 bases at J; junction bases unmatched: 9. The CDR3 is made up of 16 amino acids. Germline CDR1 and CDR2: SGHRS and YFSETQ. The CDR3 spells CASSLVGTSNLYEQYF. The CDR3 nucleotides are TGCGCCAGCAGCTTAGTTGGGACTAGCAATCTCTACGAGCAGTACTTC.

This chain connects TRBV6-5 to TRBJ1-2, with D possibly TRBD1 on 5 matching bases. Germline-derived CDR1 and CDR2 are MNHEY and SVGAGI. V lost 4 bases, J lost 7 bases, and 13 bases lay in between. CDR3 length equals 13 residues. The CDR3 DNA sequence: TGTGCCAGCAGTTCTCGTGGGGCCCGTGGCTACACCTTC. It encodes CASSSRGARGYTF.

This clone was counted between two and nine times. CDR3 loop: CASSAARHREGYTF. CDR3 nucleotides: TGTGCCAGCTCCGCTGCTCGACACAGGGAGGGCTACACCTTC. The rearrangement uses TRBV28 and TRBJ1-2; D is perhaps TRBD1 (6 bases). V gave up 8 bases and J gave up 8 bases, with 21 bases separating them. CDR1 is MDHEN and CDR2 is SYDVKM in the germline V gene. The CDR3 contains 14 residues.

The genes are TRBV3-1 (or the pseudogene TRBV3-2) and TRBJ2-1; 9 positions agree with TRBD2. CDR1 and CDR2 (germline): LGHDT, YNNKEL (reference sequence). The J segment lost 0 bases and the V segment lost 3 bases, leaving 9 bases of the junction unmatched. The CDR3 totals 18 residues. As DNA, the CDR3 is TGTGCCAGCAGCCACCCTTCGGGCGGGAGGGCCTCCTACAATGAGCAGTTCTTC. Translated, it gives CASSHPSGGRASYNEQFF.

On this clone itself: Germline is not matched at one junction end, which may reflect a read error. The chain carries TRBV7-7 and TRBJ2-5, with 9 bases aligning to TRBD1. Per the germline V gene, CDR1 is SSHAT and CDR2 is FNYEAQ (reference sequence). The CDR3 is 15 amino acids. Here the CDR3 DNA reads TGTGCTAGCAGCTTTGGGACAGGGCGGGGAGAGACCCAGTACTTC. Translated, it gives CASSFGTGRGETQYF.

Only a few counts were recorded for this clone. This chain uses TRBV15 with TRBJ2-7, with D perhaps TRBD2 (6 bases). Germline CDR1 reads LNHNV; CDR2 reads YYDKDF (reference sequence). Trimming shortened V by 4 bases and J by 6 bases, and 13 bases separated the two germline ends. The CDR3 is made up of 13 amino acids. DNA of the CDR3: TGTGCCACCAGCACAGTTAGAGCGGGCGAGCAGTACTTC. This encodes CATSTVRAGEQYF.

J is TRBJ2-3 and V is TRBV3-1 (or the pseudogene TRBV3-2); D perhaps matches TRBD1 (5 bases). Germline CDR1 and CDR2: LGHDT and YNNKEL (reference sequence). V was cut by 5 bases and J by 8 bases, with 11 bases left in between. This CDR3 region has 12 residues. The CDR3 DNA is TGTGCCAGCAGCTCGACTCAGGGTACGCAGTATTTT. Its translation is CASSSTQGTQYF.

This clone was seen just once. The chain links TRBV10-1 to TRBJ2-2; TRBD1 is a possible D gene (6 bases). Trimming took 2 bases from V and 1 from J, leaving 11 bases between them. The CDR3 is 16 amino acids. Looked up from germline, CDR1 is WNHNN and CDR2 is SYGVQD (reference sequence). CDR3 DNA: TGCGCCAGCAGTGAGACTGGACAGCTGAACACCGGGGAGCTGTTTTTT. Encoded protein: CASSETGQLNTGELFF.

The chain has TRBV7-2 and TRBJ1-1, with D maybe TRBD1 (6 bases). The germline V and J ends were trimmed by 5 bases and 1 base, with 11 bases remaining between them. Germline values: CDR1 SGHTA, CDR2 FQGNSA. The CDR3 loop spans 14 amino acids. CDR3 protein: CASSARQENTEAFF. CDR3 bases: TGTGCCAGCAGCGCCAGACAGGAGAACACTGAAGCTTTCTTT.

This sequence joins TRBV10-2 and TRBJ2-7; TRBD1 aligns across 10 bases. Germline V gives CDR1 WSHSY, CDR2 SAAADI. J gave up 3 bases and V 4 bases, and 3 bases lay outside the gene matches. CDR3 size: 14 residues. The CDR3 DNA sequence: TGCGCCAGCAGTGGGGGACAGGGGATCTACGAGCAGTACTTC. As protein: CASSGGQGIYEQYF.

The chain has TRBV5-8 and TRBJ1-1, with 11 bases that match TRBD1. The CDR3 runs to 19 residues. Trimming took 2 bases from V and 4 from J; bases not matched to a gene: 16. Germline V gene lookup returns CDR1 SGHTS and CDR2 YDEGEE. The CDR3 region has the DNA TGTGCCAGCAGCTTTGGCCCGAGGACAGGGGGCTCTTGGGTCACTGAAGCTTTCTTT. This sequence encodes CASSFGPRTGGSWVTEAFF.

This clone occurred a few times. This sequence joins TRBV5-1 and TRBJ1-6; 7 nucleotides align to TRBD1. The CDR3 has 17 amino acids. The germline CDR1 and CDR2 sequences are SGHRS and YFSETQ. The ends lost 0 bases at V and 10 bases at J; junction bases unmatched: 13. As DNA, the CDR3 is TGCGCCAGCAGCTTGGGGGTGGCCCGGGACAGTCAATCACCCCTCCACTTT. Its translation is CASSLGVARDSQSPLHF.

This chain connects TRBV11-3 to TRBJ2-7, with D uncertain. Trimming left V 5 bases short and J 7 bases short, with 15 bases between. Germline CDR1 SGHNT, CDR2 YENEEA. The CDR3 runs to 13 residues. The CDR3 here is CASSKDPRLEQYF. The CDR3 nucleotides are TGTGCCAGCAGCAAGGACCCGAGATTGGAGCAGTACTTC. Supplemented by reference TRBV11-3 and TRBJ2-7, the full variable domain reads EAGVVQSPRYKIIEKKQPVAFWCNPISGHNTLYWYLQNLGQGPELLIRYENEEAVDDSQLPKDRFSAERLKGVDSTLKIQPAELGDSAVYLCASSKDPRLEQYFGPGTRLTVT.

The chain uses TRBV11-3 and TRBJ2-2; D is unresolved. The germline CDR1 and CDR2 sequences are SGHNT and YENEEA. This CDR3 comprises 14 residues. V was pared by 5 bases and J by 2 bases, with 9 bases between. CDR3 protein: CASSKTTNTGELFF. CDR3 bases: TGTGCCAGCAGCAAGACGACAAACACCGGGGAGCTGTTTTTT.

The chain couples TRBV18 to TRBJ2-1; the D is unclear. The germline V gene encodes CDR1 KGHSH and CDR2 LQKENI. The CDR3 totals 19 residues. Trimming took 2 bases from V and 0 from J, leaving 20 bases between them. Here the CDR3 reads CASSPSSARARSSYNEQFF. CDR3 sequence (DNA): TGTGCCAGCTCACCATCTTCCGCTAGAGCTCGAAGCTCCTACAATGAGCAGTTCTTC.

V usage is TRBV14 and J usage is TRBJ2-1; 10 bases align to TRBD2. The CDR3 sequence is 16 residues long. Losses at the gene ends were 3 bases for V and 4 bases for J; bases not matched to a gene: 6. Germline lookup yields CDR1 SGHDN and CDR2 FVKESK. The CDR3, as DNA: TGTGCCAGCAGCCAGAGAAGCGGGAGGGTTTACAATGAGCAGTTCTTC. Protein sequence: CASSQRSGRVYNEQFF. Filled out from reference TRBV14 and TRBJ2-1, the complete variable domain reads EAGVTQFPSHSVIEKGQTVTLRCDPISGHDNLYWYRRVMGKEIKFLLHFVKESKQDESGMPNNRFLAERTGGTYSTLKVQPAELEDSGVYFCASSQRSGRVYNEQFFGPGTRLTVL.

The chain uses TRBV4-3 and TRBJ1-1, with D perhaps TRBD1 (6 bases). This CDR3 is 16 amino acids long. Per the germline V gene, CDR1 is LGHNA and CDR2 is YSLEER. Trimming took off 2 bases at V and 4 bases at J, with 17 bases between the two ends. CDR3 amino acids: CASSQRGAGAGTEAFF. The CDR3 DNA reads TGCGCCAGCAGCCAAAGGGGTGCGGGGGCGGGCACTGAAGCTTTCTTT.

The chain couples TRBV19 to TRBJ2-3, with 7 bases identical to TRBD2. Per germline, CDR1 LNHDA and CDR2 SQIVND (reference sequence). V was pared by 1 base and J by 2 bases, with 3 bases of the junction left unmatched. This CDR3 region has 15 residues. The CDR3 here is CASSIGTSATDTQYF. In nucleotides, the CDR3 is TGTGCCAGTAGTATAGGAACTAGCGCCACAGATACGCAGTATTTT.

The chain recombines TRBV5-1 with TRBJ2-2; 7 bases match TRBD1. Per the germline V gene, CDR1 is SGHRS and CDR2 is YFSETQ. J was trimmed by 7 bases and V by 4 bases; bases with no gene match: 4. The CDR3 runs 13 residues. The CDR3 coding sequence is TGCGCCAGCAGCGGCGGACAGGACGGGGAGCTGTTTTTT. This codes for CASSGGQDGELFF.